Included here is one T cell receptor (beta chain) sequence, with context. This sample is part of a study of blood T cell repertoires in COVID-19. The CDR3 covers 15 residues. Per the germline V gene, CDR1 is WSHSY and CDR2 is SAAADI. The V end lost 2 bases, the J end lost 0 bases, and 9 bases lay between the germline ends. In the original workflow: Researchers report that nucleated cell counts were estimated from reference gene primer amplification. Method: immunoSEQ multiplex PCR; TCRdb's copy keeps in-frame clones and lacks some. V and J calls and clone size follow that table, whereas D and trimming were derived from the DNA. The profile shows roughly 360,000 clones, over 75% of them singletons.

This sequence joins TRBV10-2 and TRBJ2-3; TRBD1 is a possible D gene (6 bases). The sequenced sample consisted of PBMCs or T cells enriched from blood (not recorded which). This TCR was recovered from a woman aged 25 to 39 with acute COVID-19. The CDR3: CASSEDRKSTDTQYF. The DNA of the CDR3 is TGCGCCAGCAGTGAGGACAGGAAGAGCACAGATACGCAGTATTTT.